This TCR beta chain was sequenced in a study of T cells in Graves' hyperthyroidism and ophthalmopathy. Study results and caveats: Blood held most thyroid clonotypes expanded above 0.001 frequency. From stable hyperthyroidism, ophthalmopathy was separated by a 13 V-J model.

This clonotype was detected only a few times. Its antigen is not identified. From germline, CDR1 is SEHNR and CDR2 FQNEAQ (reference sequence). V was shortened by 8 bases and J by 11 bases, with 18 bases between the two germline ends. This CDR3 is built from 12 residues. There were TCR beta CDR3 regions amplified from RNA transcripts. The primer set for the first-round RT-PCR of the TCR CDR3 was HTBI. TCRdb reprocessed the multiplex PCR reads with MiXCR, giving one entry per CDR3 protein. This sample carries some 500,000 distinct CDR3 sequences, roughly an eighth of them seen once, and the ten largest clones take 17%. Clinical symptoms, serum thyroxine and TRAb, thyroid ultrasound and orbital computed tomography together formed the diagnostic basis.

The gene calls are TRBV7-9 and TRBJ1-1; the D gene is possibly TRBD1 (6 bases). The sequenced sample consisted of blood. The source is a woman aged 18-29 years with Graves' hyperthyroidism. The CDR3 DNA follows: TGTGCCAGCGCCAGCCCGGGACACGGGGCTTTCTTT. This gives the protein CASASPGHGAFF.